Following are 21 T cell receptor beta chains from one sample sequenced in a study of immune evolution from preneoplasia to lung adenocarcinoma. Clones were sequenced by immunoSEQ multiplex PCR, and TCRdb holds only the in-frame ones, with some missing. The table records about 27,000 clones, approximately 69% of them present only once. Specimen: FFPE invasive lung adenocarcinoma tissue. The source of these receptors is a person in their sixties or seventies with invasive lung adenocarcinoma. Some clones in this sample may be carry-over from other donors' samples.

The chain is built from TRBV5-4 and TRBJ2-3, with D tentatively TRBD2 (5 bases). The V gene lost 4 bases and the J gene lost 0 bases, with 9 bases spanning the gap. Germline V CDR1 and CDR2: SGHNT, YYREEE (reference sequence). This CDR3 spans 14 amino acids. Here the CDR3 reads CASSEGRSTDTQYF. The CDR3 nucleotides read TGTGCCAGCAGCGAGGGTCGGAGCACAGATACGCAGTATTTT.

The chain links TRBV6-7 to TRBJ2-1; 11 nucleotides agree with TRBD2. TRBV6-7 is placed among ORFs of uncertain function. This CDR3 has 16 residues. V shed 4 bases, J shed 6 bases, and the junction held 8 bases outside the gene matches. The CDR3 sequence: CASSFTLAGESNEQFF. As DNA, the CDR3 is TGTGCCAGCAGTTTCACACTAGCGGGAGAGAGCAATGAGCAGTTCTTC.

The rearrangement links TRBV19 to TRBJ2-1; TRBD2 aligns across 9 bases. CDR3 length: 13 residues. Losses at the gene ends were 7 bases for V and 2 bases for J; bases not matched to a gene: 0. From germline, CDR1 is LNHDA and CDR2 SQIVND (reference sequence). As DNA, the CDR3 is TGTGCCAGTACTAGCGGGACCTACAATGAGCAGTTCTTC. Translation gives CASTSGTYNEQFF. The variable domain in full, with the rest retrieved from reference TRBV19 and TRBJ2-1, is DGGITQSPKYLFRKEGQNVTLSCEQNLNHDAMYWYRQDPGQGLRLIYYSQIVNDFQKGDIAEGYSVSREKKESFPLTVTSAQKNPTAFYLCASTSGTYNEQFFGPGTRLTVL.

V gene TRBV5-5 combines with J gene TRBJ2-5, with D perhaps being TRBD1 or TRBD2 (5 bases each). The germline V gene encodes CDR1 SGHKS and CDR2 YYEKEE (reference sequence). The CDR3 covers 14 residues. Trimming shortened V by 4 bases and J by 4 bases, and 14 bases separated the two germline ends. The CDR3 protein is CASSLVGTRETQYF. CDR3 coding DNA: TGTGCCAGCAGCCTCGTCGGGACGAGAGAGACCCAGTACTTC.

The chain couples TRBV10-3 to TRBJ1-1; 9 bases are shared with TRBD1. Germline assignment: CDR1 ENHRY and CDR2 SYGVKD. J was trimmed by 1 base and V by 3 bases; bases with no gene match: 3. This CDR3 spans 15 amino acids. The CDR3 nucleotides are TGTGCCATCAGTGACCCGGGACAGGGGAACACTGAAGCTTTCTTT. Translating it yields CAISDPGQGNTEAFF.

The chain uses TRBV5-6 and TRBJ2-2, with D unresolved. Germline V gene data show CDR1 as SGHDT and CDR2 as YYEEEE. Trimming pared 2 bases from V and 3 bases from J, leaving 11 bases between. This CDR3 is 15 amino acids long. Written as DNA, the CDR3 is TGTGCCAGCAGCTTTTCCGCGAGCTACACCGGGGAGCTGTTTTTT. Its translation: CASSFSASYTGELFF.

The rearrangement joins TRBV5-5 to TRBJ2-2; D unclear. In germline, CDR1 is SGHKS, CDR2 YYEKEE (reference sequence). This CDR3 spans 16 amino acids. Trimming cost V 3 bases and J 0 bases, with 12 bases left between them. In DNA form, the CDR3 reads TGTGCCAGCAGCTCGCGAGGCAGGTCGAACACCGGGGAGCTGTTTTTT. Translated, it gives CASSSRGRSNTGELFF.

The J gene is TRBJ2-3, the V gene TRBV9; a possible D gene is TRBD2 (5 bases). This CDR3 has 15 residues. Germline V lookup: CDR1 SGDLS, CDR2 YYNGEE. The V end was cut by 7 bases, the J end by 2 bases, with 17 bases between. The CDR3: CASAPRGGYTDTQYF. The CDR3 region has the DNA TGTGCCAGCGCACCTCGGGGTGGCTACACAGATACGCAGTATTTT.

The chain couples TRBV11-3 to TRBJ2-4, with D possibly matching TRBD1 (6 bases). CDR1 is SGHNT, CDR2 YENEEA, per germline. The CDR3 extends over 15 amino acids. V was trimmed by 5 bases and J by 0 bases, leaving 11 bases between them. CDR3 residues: CASSTQGVAKNIQYF. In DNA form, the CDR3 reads TGTGCCAGCAGCACACAGGGTGTAGCCAAAAACATTCAGTACTTC.

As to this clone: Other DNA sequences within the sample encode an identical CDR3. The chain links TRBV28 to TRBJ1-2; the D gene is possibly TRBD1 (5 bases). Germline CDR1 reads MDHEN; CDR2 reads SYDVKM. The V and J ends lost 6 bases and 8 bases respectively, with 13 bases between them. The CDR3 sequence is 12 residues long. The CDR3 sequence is CASSFGGDGYTF. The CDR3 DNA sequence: TGTGCCAGCAGCTTTGGGGGGGACGGCTACACCTTC.

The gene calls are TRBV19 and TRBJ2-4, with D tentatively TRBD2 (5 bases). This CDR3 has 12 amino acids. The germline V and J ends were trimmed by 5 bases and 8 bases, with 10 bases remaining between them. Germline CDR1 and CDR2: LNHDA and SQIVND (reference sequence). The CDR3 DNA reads TGTGCCAGTAGTTCGGGGTTTGACATTCAGTACTTC. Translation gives CASSSGFDIQYF.

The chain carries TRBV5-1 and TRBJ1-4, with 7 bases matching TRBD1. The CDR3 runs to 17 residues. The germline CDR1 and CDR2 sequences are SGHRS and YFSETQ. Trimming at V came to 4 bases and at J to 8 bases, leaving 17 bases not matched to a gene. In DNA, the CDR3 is TGCGCCAGCAGCGACGGAAGCAGGGGGAGTTATTTCGAAAAACTGTTTTTT. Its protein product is CASSDGSRGSYFEKLFF. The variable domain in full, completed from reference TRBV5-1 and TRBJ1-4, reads KAGVTQTPRYLIKTRGQQVTLSCSPISGHRSVSWYQQTPGQGLQFLFEYFSETQRNKGNFPGRFSGRQFSNSRSEMNVSTLELGDSALYLCASSDGSRGSYFEKLFFGSGTQLSVL.

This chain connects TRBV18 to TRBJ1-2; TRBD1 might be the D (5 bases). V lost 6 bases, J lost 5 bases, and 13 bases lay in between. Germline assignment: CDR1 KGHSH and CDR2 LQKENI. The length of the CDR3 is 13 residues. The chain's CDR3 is CASSPGVEYGYTF. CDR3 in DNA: TGTGCCAGCTCCCCGGGGGTGGAGTATGGCTACACCTTC.

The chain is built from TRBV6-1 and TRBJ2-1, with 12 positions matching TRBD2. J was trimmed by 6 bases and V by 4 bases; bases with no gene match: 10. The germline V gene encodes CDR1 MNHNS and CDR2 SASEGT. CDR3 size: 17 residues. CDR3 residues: CASSGGTSGPNPNEQFF. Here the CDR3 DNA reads TGTGCCAGCAGTGGGGGGACTAGCGGGCCTAACCCCAATGAGCAGTTCTTC.

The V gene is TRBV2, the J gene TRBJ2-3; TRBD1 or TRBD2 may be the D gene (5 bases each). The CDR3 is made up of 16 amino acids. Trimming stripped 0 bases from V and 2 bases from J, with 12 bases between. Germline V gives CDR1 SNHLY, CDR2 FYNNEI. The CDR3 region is CASSEALGAPTDTQYF. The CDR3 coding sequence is TGTGCCAGCAGTGAAGCACTAGGGGCCCCCACAGATACGCAGTATTTT.

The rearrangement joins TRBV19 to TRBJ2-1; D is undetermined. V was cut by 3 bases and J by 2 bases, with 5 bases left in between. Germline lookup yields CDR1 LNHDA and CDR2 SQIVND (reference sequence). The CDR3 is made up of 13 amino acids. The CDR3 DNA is TGTGCCAGTAGTATTCAGGCCTACAATGAGCAGTTCTTC. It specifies CASSIQAYNEQFF.

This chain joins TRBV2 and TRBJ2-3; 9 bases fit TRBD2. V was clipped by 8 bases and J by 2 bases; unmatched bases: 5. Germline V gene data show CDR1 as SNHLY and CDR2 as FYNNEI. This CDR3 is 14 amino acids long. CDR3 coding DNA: TGTGCCAGCCGGCTAGCGGGATCCACAGATACGCAGTATTTT. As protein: CASRLAGSTDTQYF. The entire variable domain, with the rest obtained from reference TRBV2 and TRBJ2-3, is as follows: EPEVTQTPSHQVTQMGQEVILRCVPISNHLYFYWYRQILGQKVEFLVSFYNNEISEKSEIFDDQFSVERPDGSNFTLKIRSTKLEDSAMYFCASRLAGSTDTQYFGPGTRLTVL.

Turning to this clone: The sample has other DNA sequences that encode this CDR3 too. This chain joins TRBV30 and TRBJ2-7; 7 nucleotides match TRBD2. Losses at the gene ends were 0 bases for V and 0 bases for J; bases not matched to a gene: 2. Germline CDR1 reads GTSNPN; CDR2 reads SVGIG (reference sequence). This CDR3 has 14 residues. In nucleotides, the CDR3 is TGTGCCTGGAGTGTAGGCGGGAGCTCCTACGAGCAGTACTTC. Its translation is CAWSVGGSSYEQYF.

The CDR3 loop is CASSFRGGRTDTQYF. CDR3 DNA: TGTGCCAGCAGCTTTAGAGGGGGCAGAACAGATACGCAGTATTTT. The chain uses TRBV7-3 and TRBJ2-3; the match to TRBD1 covers 7 bases. Germline V gene lookup returns CDR1 SGHTA and CDR2 FQGTGA. This CDR3 region has 15 residues. Losses at the gene ends were 3 bases for V and 3 bases for J; bases not matched to a gene: 6. Supplemented by reference TRBV7-3 and TRBJ2-3, the full variable domain reads GAGVSQTPSNKVTEKGKYVELRCDPISGHTALYWYRQSLGQGPEFLIYFQGTGAADDSGLPNDRFFAVRPEGSVSTLKIQRTERGDSAVYLCASSFRGGRTDTQYFGPGTRLTVL.

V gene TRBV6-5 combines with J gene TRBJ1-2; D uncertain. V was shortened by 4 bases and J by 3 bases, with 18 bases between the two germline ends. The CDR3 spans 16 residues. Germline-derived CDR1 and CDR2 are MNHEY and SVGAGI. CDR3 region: CASSWNPSNLDYGYTF. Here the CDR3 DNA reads TGTGCCAGCAGTTGGAACCCCTCGAACCTAGACTATGGCTACACCTTC.

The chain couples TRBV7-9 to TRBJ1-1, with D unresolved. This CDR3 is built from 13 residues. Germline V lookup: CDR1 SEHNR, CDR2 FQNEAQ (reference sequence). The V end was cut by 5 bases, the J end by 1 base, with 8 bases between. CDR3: CASSPQENTEAFF. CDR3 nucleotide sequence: TGTGCCAGCAGCCCCCAGGAGAACACTGAAGCTTTCTTT.